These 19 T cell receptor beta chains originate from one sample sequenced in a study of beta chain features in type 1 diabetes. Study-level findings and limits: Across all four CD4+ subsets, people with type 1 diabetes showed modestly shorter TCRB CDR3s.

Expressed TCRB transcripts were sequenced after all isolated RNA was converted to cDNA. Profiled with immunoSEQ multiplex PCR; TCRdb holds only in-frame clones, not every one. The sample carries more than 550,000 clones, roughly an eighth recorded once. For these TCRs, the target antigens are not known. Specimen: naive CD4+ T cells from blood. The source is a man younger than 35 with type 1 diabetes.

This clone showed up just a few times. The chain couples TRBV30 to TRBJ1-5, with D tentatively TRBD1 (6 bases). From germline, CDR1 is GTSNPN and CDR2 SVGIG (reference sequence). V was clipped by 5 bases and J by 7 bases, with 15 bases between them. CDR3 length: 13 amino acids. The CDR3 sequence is CAWGGTNGQPQHF. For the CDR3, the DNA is TGTGCCTGGGGGGGCACAAACGGCCAGCCCCAGCATTTT. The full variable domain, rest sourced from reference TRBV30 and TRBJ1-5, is SQTIHQWPATLVQPVGSPLSLECTVEGTSNPNLYWYRQAAGRGLQLLFYSVGIGQISSEVPQNLSASRPQDRQFILSSKKLLLSDSGFYLCAWGGTNGQPQHFGDGTRLSIL.

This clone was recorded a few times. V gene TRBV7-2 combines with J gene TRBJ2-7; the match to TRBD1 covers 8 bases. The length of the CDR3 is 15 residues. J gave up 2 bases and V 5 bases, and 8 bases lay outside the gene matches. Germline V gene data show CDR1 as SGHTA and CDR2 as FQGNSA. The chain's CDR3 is CASSATGATPYEQYF. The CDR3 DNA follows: TGTGCCAGCAGCGCGACAGGGGCGACGCCCTACGAGCAGTACTTC.

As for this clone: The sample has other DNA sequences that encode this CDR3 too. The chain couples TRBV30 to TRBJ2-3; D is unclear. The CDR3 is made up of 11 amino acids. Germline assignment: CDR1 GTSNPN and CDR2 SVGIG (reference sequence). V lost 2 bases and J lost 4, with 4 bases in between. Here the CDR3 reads CAWSRADTQYF. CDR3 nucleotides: TGTGCCTGGAGTCGAGCAGATACGCAGTATTTT.

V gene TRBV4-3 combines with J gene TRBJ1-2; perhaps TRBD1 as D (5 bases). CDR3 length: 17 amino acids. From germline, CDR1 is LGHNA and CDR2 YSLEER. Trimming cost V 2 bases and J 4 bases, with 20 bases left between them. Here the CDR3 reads CASSQLATTGQFYGYTF. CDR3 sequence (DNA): TGCGCCAGCAGCCAACTAGCGACAACAGGACAATTCTATGGCTACACCTTC.

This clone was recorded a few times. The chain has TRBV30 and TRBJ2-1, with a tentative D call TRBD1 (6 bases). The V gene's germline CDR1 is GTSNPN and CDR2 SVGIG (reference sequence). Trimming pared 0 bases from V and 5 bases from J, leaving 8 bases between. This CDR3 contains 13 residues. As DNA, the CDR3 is TGTGCCTGGAGTGTAGGACAGAACAATGAGCAGTTCTTC. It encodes CAWSVGQNNEQFF.

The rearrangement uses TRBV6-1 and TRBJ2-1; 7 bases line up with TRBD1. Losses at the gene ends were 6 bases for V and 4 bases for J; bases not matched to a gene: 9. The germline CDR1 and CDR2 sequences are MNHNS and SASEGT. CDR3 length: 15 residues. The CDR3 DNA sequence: TGTGCCAGCAGATCGGGGACAGTCATGTACAATGAGCAGTTCTTC. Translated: CASRSGTVMYNEQFF.

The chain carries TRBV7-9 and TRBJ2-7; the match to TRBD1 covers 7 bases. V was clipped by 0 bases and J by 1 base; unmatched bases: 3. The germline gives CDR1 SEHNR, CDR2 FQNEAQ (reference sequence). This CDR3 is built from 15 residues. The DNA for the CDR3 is TGTGCCAGCAGCTTAGCAGGGGGCGTATCCTACGAGCAGTACTTC. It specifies CASSLAGGVSYEQYF.

In DNA form, the CDR3 reads TGTGCCAGCAGCTCTCAGGGGGCCCTATTCTACGAGCAGTACTTC. It codes for CASSSQGALFYEQYF. The rearrangement uses TRBV5-4 and TRBJ2-7, with 8 bases identical to TRBD1. The CDR3 is made up of 15 amino acids. The V and J ends lost 3 bases and 3 bases, in that order; junction bases with no gene match: 8. The germline V gene encodes CDR1 SGHNT and CDR2 YYREEE (reference sequence).

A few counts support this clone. CDR3 sequence (DNA): TGTGCCAGCAGCGGCCGACAGGGGGCGGAGGAAAAACTGTTTTTT. This translates into CASSGRQGAEEKLFF. The chain recombines TRBV9 with TRBJ1-4, with 10 bases identical to TRBD1. The CDR3 totals 15 residues. V lost 3 bases and J lost 8; bases outside the gene matches: 7. Germline lookup yields CDR1 SGDLS and CDR2 YYNGEE.

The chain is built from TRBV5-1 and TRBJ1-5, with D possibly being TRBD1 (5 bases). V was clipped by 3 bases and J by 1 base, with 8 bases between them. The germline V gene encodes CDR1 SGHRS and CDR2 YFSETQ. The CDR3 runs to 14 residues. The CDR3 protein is CASSSGDSNQPQHF. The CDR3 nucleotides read TGCGCCAGCAGCTCGGGGGACAGCAATCAGCCCCAGCATTTT.

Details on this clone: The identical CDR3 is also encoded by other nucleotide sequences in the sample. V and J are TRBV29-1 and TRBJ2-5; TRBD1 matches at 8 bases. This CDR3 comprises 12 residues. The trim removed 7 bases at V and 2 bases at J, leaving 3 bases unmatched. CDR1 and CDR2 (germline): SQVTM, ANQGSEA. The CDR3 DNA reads TGCAGCGCCCGGACAGGGCAAGAGACCCAGTACTTC. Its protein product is CSARTGQETQYF. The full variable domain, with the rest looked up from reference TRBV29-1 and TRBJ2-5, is SAVISQKPSRDICQRGTSLTIQCQVDSQVTMMFWYRQQPGQSLTLIATANQGSEATYESGFVIDKFPISRPNLTFSTLTVSNMSPEDSSIYLCSARTGQETQYFGPGTRLLVL.

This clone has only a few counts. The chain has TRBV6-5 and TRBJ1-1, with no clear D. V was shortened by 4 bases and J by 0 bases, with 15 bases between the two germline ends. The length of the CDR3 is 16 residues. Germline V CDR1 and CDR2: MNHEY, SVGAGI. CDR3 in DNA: TGTGCCAGCAGTTTCCGGAGTGTCCTAATGAACACTGAAGCTTTCTTT. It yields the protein CASSFRSVLMNTEAFF.

The chain's CDR3 is CASSSQGGEQFF. Written as DNA, the CDR3 is TGTGCCAGCAGTTCCCAGGGGGGTGAGCAGTTCTTC. This chain connects TRBV28 to TRBJ2-1; TRBD1 is a possible D gene (7 bases). The CDR3 contains 12 residues. CDR1 is MDHEN, CDR2 SYDVKM, per germline. V gave up 4 bases and J gave up 9 bases, with 10 bases separating them.

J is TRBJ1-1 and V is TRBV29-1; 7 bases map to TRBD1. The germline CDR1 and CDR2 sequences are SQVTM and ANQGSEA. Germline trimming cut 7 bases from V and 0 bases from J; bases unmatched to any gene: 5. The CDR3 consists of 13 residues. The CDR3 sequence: CSAETGMNTEAFF. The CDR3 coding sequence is TGCAGCGCTGAGACAGGGATGAACACTGAAGCTTTCTTT.

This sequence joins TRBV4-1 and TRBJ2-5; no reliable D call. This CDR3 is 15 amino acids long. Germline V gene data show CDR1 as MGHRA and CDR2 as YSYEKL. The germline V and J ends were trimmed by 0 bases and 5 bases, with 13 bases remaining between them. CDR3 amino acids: CASSQDYSKRETQYF. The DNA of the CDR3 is TGCGCCAGCAGCCAAGATTACAGCAAAAGGGAGACCCAGTACTTC.

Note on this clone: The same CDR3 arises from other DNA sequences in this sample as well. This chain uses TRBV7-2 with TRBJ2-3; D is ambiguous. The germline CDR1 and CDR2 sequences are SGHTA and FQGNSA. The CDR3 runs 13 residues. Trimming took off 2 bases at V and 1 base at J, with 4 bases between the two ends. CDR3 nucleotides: TGTGCCAGCAGCTTACAGGGCACAGATACGCAGTATTTT. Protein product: CASSLQGTDTQYF.

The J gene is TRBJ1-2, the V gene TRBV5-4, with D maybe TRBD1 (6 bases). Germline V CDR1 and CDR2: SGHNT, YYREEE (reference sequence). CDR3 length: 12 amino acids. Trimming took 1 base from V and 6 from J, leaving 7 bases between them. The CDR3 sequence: CASSLTGNGYTF. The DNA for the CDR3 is TGTGCCAGCAGCTTGACAGGGAATGGCTACACCTTC.

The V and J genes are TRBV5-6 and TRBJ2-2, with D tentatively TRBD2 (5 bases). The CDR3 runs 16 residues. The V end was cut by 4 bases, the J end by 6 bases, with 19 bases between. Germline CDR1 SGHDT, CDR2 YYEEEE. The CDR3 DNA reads TGTGCCAGCAGCCCCGGGGTCCTGAGGCTGGCCGGGGAGCTGTTTTTT. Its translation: CASSPGVLRLAGELFF. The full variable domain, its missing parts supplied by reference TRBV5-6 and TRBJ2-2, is DAGVTQSPTHLIKTRGQQVTLRCSPKSGHDTVSWYQQALGQGPQFIFQYYEEEERQRGNFPDRFSGHQFPNYSSELNVNALLLGDSALYLCASSPGVLRLAGELFFGEGSRLTVL.

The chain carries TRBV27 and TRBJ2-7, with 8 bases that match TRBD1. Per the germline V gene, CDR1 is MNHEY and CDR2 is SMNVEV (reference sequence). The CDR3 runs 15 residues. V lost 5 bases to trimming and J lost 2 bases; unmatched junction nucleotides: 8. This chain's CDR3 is CASSHRDRFTYEQYF. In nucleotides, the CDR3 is TGTGCCAGCAGTCACCGGGACAGGTTTACCTACGAGCAGTACTTC.